This TCR beta chain stems from a study of blood T cell repertoires in COVID-19. Study background: Spain, Italy and the United States supplied samples that represented acute and convalescent COVID-19. T cells, B-cell-depleted T cells, or PBMCs supplied cDNA or gDNA.

Per the original methods: Estimates of nucleated cell counts were drawn from the amplification of reference gene primers. Clones were sequenced by immunoSEQ multiplex PCR, and TCRdb holds only the in-frame ones, with some missing. The D gene and trimming were derived from the DNA, and the V and J assignments and clone size from that table. The sample contains over 85,000 clones, about three quarters of which appear only once. The CDR3 spans 15 residues. Sequenced material: peripheral blood. The chain carries TRBV12-1 and TRBJ2-1; the D call of TRBD2 is as the table states it, not checked on the DNA. TRBV12-1 is a pseudogene segment. The sequence was collected from a woman older than 75 with active or convalescent COVID-19. The CDR3 DNA follows: TGTGCCAGCAGCTTTGCTAGCGGGAGGGTGAATGAGCAGTTCTTC. This gives the protein CASSFASGRVNEQFF.